The 18 T cell receptor beta chains in this list originate from one sample, sequenced in a study of shared clonotypes between healthy human individuals. Generated by immunoSEQ multiplex PCR, the TCRdb table keeps only in-frame clones and is missing some. In the table there are hundreds of thousands of clones, around 72% of which are singletons. The sequencing input was memory CD4+ T cells sorted from blood. Subset in this sample: CD45RA-negative fraction. The receptors here all came from a woman in her 30s in good health.

This chain joins TRBV30 and TRBJ2-5, with 7 nucleotides matching TRBD1. The J call may be faulty, since TRBJ2-7 better matches the DNA end. Germline CDR1 GTSNPN, CDR2 SVGIG (reference sequence). The CDR3 is 13 amino acids. Here the CDR3 DNA reads TGTGCCTGGACGCCGGGACAGCCCTACGAGCAGTACTTC. Protein sequence: CAWTPGQPYEQYF.

The CDR3 DNA is TGTGCCAGCAGCGTCGAAGGGACAGGGAAAACCGGGGAGCTGTTTTTT. As protein: CASSVEGTGKTGELFF. The chain carries TRBV9 and TRBJ2-2, with TRBD1 matching 9 bases. CDR3 length: 16 amino acids. V shed 2 bases and J 5 bases; nucleotides not matched to a gene: 7. Germline values: CDR1 SGDLS, CDR2 YYNGEE.

The chain is built from TRBV7-9 and TRBJ2-1; maybe TRBD1 (5 bases). The CDR3 loop spans 11 amino acids. Per germline, CDR1 SEHNR and CDR2 FQNEAQ (reference sequence). Trimming stripped 5 bases from V and 8 bases from J, with 7 bases between. CDR3 sequence reads: CASSARDEQFF. For the CDR3, the DNA is TGTGCCAGCAGCGCCAGGGATGAGCAGTTCTTC. Drawing the rest from reference TRBV7-9 and TRBJ2-1, the complete variable domain is DTGVSQNPRHKITKRGQNVTFRCDPISEHNRLYWYRQTLGQGPEFLTYFQNEAQLEKSRLLSDRFSAERPKGSFSTLEIQRTEQGDSAMYLCASSARDEQFFGPGTRLTVL.

This clone was observed a handful of times. The chain is built from TRBV5-1 and TRBJ1-1; the match to TRBD1 covers 9 bases. V lost 0 bases and J lost 6; bases outside the gene matches: 6. Germline CDR1 reads SGHRS; CDR2 reads YFSETQ. The CDR3 spans 15 residues. DNA of the CDR3: TGCGCCAGCAGCTTGGTTACAGGGGGCAACGCTGAAGCTTTCTTT. It translates to CASSLVTGGNAEAFF.

In its sample, this clone was seen once. This CDR3 is also generated by other DNA sequences in the sample. V usage is TRBV19 and J usage is TRBJ2-7, with 8 bases that match TRBD1. Looked up from germline, CDR1 is LNHDA and CDR2 is SQIVND (reference sequence). J lost 4 bases, V lost 6 bases, and 8 bases had no gene match. The CDR3 loop spans 14 amino acids. This CDR3 is CASSSGQGSYEQYF. The CDR3 coding sequence is TGTGCCAGTAGCAGCGGACAGGGCAGTTACGAGCAGTACTTC.

This clone turned up a few times. This chain connects TRBV18 to TRBJ2-1; D uncertain. Per germline, CDR1 KGHSH and CDR2 LQKENI. The CDR3 is made up of 19 amino acids. The V end was cut by 5 bases, the J end by 1 base, with 24 bases between. In nucleotides, the CDR3 is TGTGCCAGCTCAAGTTTCTATGAGACCACGGTTGAATCCTACAATGAGCAGTTCTTC. Protein sequence: CASSSFYETTVESYNEQFF.

The rearrangement uses TRBV7-2 and TRBJ2-1; 10 nucleotides match TRBD2. Unmatched junction bases numbered 6, after V lost 1 base and J lost 15 bases. The V gene's germline CDR1 is SGHTA and CDR2 FQGNSA. This CDR3 is built from 13 residues. The CDR3 reads CASSLDLAGVVFF. For the CDR3, the DNA is TGTGCCAGCAGCTTAGATCTAGCGGGAGTGGTGTTCTTC. Drawing the rest from reference TRBV7-2 and TRBJ2-1, the complete variable domain is GAGVSQSPSNKVTEKGKDVELRCDPISGHTALYWYRQSLGQGLEFLIYFQGNSAPDKSGLPSDRFSAERTGGSVSTLTIQRTQQEDSAVYLCASSLDLAGVVFFGPGTRLTVL.

This clone has only one observation. DNA of the CDR3: TGTGCCAGCAGAATTATAGGGGGACAGGAGCAGTTCTTC. The encoded protein is CASRIIGGQEQFF. This sequence joins TRBV7-9 and TRBJ2-1, with 7 bases matching TRBD1. Trimming removed 6 bases from V and 10 bases from J; junction bases left unmatched: 9. CDR1 is SEHNR and CDR2 is FQNEAQ in the germline V gene (reference sequence). The length of the CDR3 is 13 residues.

The rearrangement links TRBV5-1 to TRBJ1-5; unclear D gene. V was trimmed by 1 base and J by 1 base, leaving 12 bases between them. Germline loops: CDR1 SGHRS, CDR2 YFSETQ. The CDR3 sequence is 16 residues long. The CDR3 coding sequence is TGCGCCAGCAGCTTGAATTTGGGCCCGAGCAATCAGCCCCAGCATTTT. The encoded protein is CASSLNLGPSNQPQHF. Using reference TRBV5-1 and TRBJ1-5 for the parts outside the CDR3, the full variable domain is KAGVTQTPRYLIKTRGQQVTLSCSPISGHRSVSWYQQTPGQGLQFLFEYFSETQRNKGNFPGRFSGRQFSNSRSEMNVSTLELGDSALYLCASSLNLGPSNQPQHFGDGTRLSIL.

CDR3 amino acids: CASSGTATESYGYTF. The CDR3 DNA follows: TGTGCCAGCTCGGGAACTGCTACGGAGAGCTATGGCTACACCTTC. V and J are TRBV6-5 and TRBJ1-2; D gene ambiguous. V was pared by 8 bases and J by 4 bases, with 20 bases between. CDR3 length: 15 amino acids. Germline CDR1 and CDR2: MNHEY and SVGAGI.

This sequence joins TRBV7-2 and TRBJ2-6; 12 nucleotides match TRBD2. The V segment lost 3 bases and the J segment 0 bases; nucleotides outside the gene matches: 6. The CDR3 contains 19 residues. Per the germline V gene, CDR1 is SGHTA and CDR2 is FQGNSA. CDR3 sequence reads: CASSFFRTSGISGANVLTF. The CDR3 nucleotides read TGTGCCAGCAGCTTCTTCAGGACTAGCGGGATCTCTGGGGCCAACGTCCTGACTTTC.

V and J are TRBV19 and TRBJ2-7; 7 nucleotides align to TRBD1. This CDR3 is 18 amino acids long. Unmatched junction bases numbered 17, after V lost 4 bases and J lost 2 bases. The germline V gene has CDR1 LNHDA and CDR2 SQIVND (reference sequence). The CDR3 spells CASSKGLQVGQGAYEQYF. The DNA of the CDR3 is TGTGCCAGTAGTAAAGGACTTCAGGTAGGGCAGGGGGCCTACGAGCAGTACTTC.

This rearrangement joins TRBV6-5 to TRBJ1-2; D possibly corresponds to TRBD1 (5 bases). Germline CDR1 MNHEY, CDR2 SVGAGI. The length of the CDR3 is 12 residues. V dropped 4 bases and J dropped 5 bases, with 8 bases sitting between them. The CDR3 here is CASSSTGYGYTF. The CDR3 DNA reads TGTGCCAGCAGTTCTACAGGATATGGCTACACCTTC.

This clone was counted many times. The DNA of the CDR3 is TGTGCCAGCAGCGTGCAGGGAGGGCCCTCCTACGAGCAGTACTTC. It specifies CASSVQGGPSYEQYF. The V call is TRBV9, the J call TRBJ2-7; 7 bases align to TRBD2. The CDR3 sequence is 15 residues long. The V gene end was trimmed by 2 bases and the J gene end by 0 bases; junction bases not matched to a gene: 5. The germline CDR1 and CDR2 sequences are SGDLS and YYNGEE.

Details on this clone: Other DNA sequences in this sample translate to the same CDR3. The chain has TRBV7-2 and TRBJ2-3; D call uncertain. Trimming took 0 bases from V and 1 from J, leaving 11 bases between them. Germline values: CDR1 SGHTA, CDR2 FQGNSA. The CDR3 covers 16 residues. In nucleotides, the CDR3 is TGTGCCAGCAGCTTAGCGGCTGGGGTAGGCACAGATACGCAGTATTTT. It translates to CASSLAAGVGTDTQYF.

This clone was observed once. The chain combines TRBV4-2 with TRBJ2-5, with TRBD1 matching over 10 bases. The J call may be incorrect, as the DNA end agrees better with TRBJ2-7. This CDR3 contains 15 residues. Germline V gene data show CDR1 as LGHNA and CDR2 as YNFKEQ. The CDR3 loop is CASSQVSTGGDEQYF. CDR3 in DNA: TGTGCCAGCAGCCAAGTTTCGACAGGGGGCGACGAGCAGTACTTC.

In the case of this clone: A read error may explain this, as a much larger clone is one base away. In the same sample, other DNA sequences code for this CDR3. V usage is TRBV7-2 and J usage is TRBJ2-3; D remains unclear. V was pared by 5 bases and J by 2 bases, with 5 bases between. CDR1 is SGHTA and CDR2 is FQGNSA in the germline V gene. The CDR3 has 12 residues. CDR3 nucleotides: TGTGCCAGCAGCGCGTACACAGATACGCAGTATTTT. It yields the protein CASSAYTDTQYF.

The chain carries TRBV11-2 and TRBJ2-3, with D tentatively TRBD1 or TRBD2 (7 bases each). The CDR3 runs 16 residues. Per the germline V gene, CDR1 is SGHAT and CDR2 is FQNNGV. V lost 5 bases and J 8 bases, leaving 23 bases between the germline ends. CDR3 sequence: CASSLQGGGELVTQYF. The CDR3 bases are TGTGCCAGCAGCCTCCAGGGGGGAGGGGAGTTGGTTACGCAGTATTTT.